This T cell receptor (beta chain) was found in a study of OX40 agonist ivuxolimab in advanced cancers. Libraries were prepared by immunoSEQ multiplex PCR; TCRdb keeps only in-frame clonotypes and omits some of them. The repertoire has fewer than 90,000 clones, approximately 92% of them found once; the top ten carry around 0.19%. V shed 2 bases, J shed 6 bases, and the junction held 6 bases outside the gene matches. Germline CDR1 reads WNHNN; CDR2 reads SYGVQD (reference sequence). The CDR3 has 15 amino acids. The receptor's source is an adult with an advanced solid tumor such as melanoma, head and neck, liver or kidney cancer. The sequencing used CD4+ or CD8+ T cells sorted from blood, collected in a trial of the OX40 agonist ivuxolimab. V gene TRBV10-1 combines with J gene TRBJ2-1; 8 nucleotides line up with TRBD2. Here the CDR3 DNA reads TGCGCCAGCAGTGAGGGAAGAGCGGGGGCCAATGAGCAGTTCTTC. Residues: CASSEGRAGANEQFF.